What follows are 10 T cell receptor beta chains derived from one specimen sequenced in a study of shared clonotypes between healthy human individuals. Here immunoSEQ multiplex PCR was the method, and the copy in TCRdb shows in-frame clones only, minus some. Of 2,100,000 or so clones listed, approximately 94% were seen once; the top ten hold over 0.1%. Sequencing was carried out using naive CD4+ T cells sorted from blood. The subset was: CD45RA+ positively selected. Every receptor here comes from a man aged 18 to 29 in good health.

This clone was detected only once. This sequence joins TRBV7-9 and TRBJ2-7; possibly TRBD1 for D (5 bases). The length of the CDR3 is 14 residues. Germline V gene sequence: CDR1 SEHNR, CDR2 FQNEAQ (reference sequence). V was cut by 1 base and J by 3 bases, with 10 bases left in between. The CDR3 loop reads CASSLEGVLYEQYF. CDR3 nucleotide sequence: TGTGCCAGCAGCTTAGAAGGGGTCCTCTACGAGCAGTACTTC.

Of note for this clone: This CDR3 is also generated by other DNA sequences in the sample. The chain links TRBV5-1 to TRBJ1-2; D gene ambiguous. CDR1 is SGHRS and CDR2 is YFSETQ in the germline V gene. The CDR3 contains 13 residues. V was trimmed by 0 bases and J by 4 bases, leaving 7 bases between them. Here the CDR3 DNA reads TGCGCCAGCAGCTTGGGGGAACTCTATGGCTACACCTTC. Translation gives CASSLGELYGYTF.

V and J are TRBV27 and TRBJ2-3, with 10 bases lining up with TRBD2. This CDR3 is built from 17 residues. The V segment lost 6 bases and the J segment 0 bases; nucleotides outside the gene matches: 9. In germline, CDR1 is MNHEY, CDR2 SMNVEV (reference sequence). CDR3 sequence reads: CASRTISGGISTDTQYF. The CDR3 nucleotides are TGTGCCAGCAGGACCATTAGCGGGGGGATTAGCACAGATACGCAGTATTTT.

The chain employs TRBV2 and TRBJ1-1; D unclear. This CDR3 is 15 amino acids long. V lost 6 bases, J lost 0 bases, and 14 bases lay in between. Germline-derived CDR1 and CDR2 are SNHLY and FYNNEI. The CDR3 loop reads CASRKRNDLNTEAFF. The CDR3 DNA reads as TGTGCCAGCAGAAAAAGGAACGACCTGAACACTGAAGCTTTCTTT. Using reference TRBV2 and TRBJ1-1 for the parts outside the CDR3, the full variable domain is EPEVTQTPSHQVTQMGQEVILRCVPISNHLYFYWYRQILGQKVEFLVSFYNNEISEKSEIFDDQFSVERPDGSNFTLKIRSTKLEDSAMYFCASRKRNDLNTEAFFGQGTRLTVV.

About this clone: The sample carries other DNA sequences with the same CDR3. The rearrangement joins TRBV11-2 to TRBJ2-3, with 12 positions matching TRBD2. The trim removed 5 bases at V and 4 bases at J, leaving 4 bases unmatched. CDR1 SGHAT and CDR2 FQNNGV come from the germline V gene. The CDR3 extends over 15 amino acids. CDR3 bases: TGTGCCAGCAGCCCCGGACTAGCGGGGTCAGATACGCAGTATTTT. This codes for CASSPGLAGSDTQYF. Together with reference TRBV11-2 and TRBJ2-3, the CDR3 gives the full variable domain: EAGVAQSPRYKIIEKRQSVAFWCNPISGHATLYWYQQILGQGPKLLIQFQNNGVVDDSQLPKDRFSAERLKGVDSTLKIQPAKLEDSAVYLCASSPGLAGSDTQYFGPGTRLTVL.

The chain is built from TRBV19 and TRBJ2-5; 13 bases align to TRBD2. The CDR3 has 17 amino acids. Germline loops: CDR1 LNHDA, CDR2 SQIVND (reference sequence). V lost 4 bases and J lost 5; bases outside the gene matches: 10. CDR3 nucleotides: TGTGCCAGTAGTACTACTAGACTAGCGGGAGGAGGTGAGACCCAGTACTTC. Its translation: CASSTTRLAGGGETQYF.

Concerning this clone itself: Other DNA sequences in this specimen translate into the identical CDR3. This chain uses TRBV19 with TRBJ2-7, with D tentatively TRBD2 (6 bases). This CDR3 region has 13 residues. The ends were cut back, 3 bases at V and 1 base at J, with 7 bases in the middle. Germline CDR1 and CDR2: LNHDA and SQIVND (reference sequence). The DNA for the CDR3 is TGTGCCAGTAGTATCGGGACTTCCTACGAGCAGTACTTC. Translation: CASSIGTSYEQYF. Full variable domain (rest looked up from reference TRBV19 and TRBJ2-7): DGGITQSPKYLFRKEGQNVTLSCEQNLNHDAMYWYRQDPGQGLRLIYYSQIVNDFQKGDIAEGYSVSREKKESFPLTVTSAQKNPTAFYLCASSIGTSYEQYFGPGTRLTVT.

The chain couples TRBV5-1 to TRBJ2-7; 7 bases agree with TRBD1. The germline V gene encodes CDR1 SGHRS and CDR2 YFSETQ. V shed 4 bases, J shed 3 bases, and the junction held 10 bases outside the gene matches. The CDR3 loop spans 15 amino acids. The CDR3 nucleotides read TGCGCCAGCAGCCCGGACAGGACTTTATACTACGAGCAGTACTTC. Its protein product is CASSPDRTLYYEQYF.

The chain uses TRBV11-2 and TRBJ2-7; TRBD1 or TRBD2 may be the D gene (5 bases each). Trimming left V 2 bases short and J 12 bases short, with 20 bases between. Germline V lookup: CDR1 SGHAT, CDR2 FQNNGV. This CDR3 spans 14 amino acids. The CDR3 region is CASSLTGNQGPLYF. The DNA of the CDR3 is TGTGCCAGCAGCTTAACTGGAAACCAGGGACCTCTGTACTTC.

This sequence joins TRBV5-1 and TRBJ1-2; 7 bases agree with TRBD1. V lost 4 bases to trimming and J lost 4 bases; unmatched junction nucleotides: 10. The germline gives CDR1 SGHRS, CDR2 YFSETQ. The CDR3 covers 15 residues. The CDR3 bases are TGCGCCAGCAGCCAGCTATCCCAGGGGGGCTATGGCTACACCTTC. It is translated as CASSQLSQGGYGYTF.